These 21 T cell receptor beta chains share one sample of origin, sequenced in a study of OX40 agonist ivuxolimab in advanced cancers. Profiling relied on immunoSEQ multiplex PCR, and the TCRdb table lists in-frame clones only, not all of them. The sample lists tens of thousands of clones, about 80% occurring once. The specimen was CD4+ or CD8+ T cells sorted from blood, collected in a trial of the OX40 agonist ivuxolimab. These receptors originate from an adult with an advanced solid tumor such as melanoma, head and neck, liver or kidney cancer.

The V call is TRBV29-1, the J call TRBJ2-7; 10 nucleotides agree with TRBD1. The CDR3 extends over 14 amino acids. V lost 6 bases and J lost 4; bases outside the gene matches: 9. CDR1 and CDR2 from the germline V gene are SQVTM and ANQGSEA. The CDR3 bases are TGCAGCGTGACACTTGACAGGGGGCAGTACGAGCAGTACTTC. Its protein product is CSVTLDRGQYEQYF.

The chain combines TRBV7-8 with TRBJ1-3, with D perhaps matching TRBD1 (5 bases). This CDR3 spans 16 amino acids. CDR1 is SGHVS, CDR2 FQNEAQ, per germline. Trimming pared 5 bases from V and 2 bases from J, leaving 16 bases between. The CDR3 DNA is TGTGCCAGCAGCCCTTACAGGAAAACGGCTGGAAACACCATATATTTT. It codes for CASSPYRKTAGNTIYF.

The chain couples TRBV12-5 to TRBJ1-1; 8 bases fit TRBD1. V lost 7 bases, J lost 0 bases, and 10 bases stayed unmatched. CDR3 length equals 16 residues. The germline gives CDR1 LGHNT, CDR2 FRNRAP. CDR3 DNA: TGTGCTAGTGACAGCCCCGACAGGGGATTGAACACTGAAGCTTTCTTT. Amino acids: CASDSPDRGLNTEAFF.

The gene calls are TRBV5-4 and TRBJ2-7, with TRBD2 matching over 10 bases. The CDR3 length is 14 residues. Germline V gene data show CDR1 as SGHNT and CDR2 as YYREEE (reference sequence). J lost 4 bases, V lost 4 bases, and 5 bases had no gene match. The CDR3 DNA follows: TGTGCCAGCAGCCCAGCGGGGGGGACGTACGAGCAGTACTTC. Translating gives CASSPAGGTYEQYF.

The V gene is TRBV7-6, the J gene TRBJ2-1, with 8 bases matching TRBD2. With 3 bases clipped from V and 8 bases from J, the junction kept 9 bases outside the gene matches. CDR3 length equals 15 residues. CDR1 SGHVS and CDR2 FNYEAQ come from the germline V gene. The CDR3 reads CASSFSGAGYDEQFF. In DNA form, the CDR3 reads TGTGCCAGCAGCTTTAGCGGGGCAGGTTACGATGAGCAGTTCTTC.

This sequence joins TRBV29-1 and TRBJ1-2; D remains ambiguous. With 7 bases removed from V and 4 bases from J, the gap between germline ends came to 16 bases. Germline V gene data show CDR1 as SQVTM and CDR2 as ANQGSEA. The CDR3 has 13 amino acids. The CDR3 coding sequence is TGCAGCGCCTGGGGTGGGGATTTCTATGGCTACACCTTC. It yields the protein CSAWGGDFYGYTF.

The chain combines TRBV7-9 with TRBJ1-2; D gene unclear. This CDR3 has 13 residues. Germline CDR1 is SEHNR and CDR2 is FQNEAQ (reference sequence). Deletions cut 5 bases from V and 4 bases from J, with 11 bases between. The chain's CDR3 is CASSEGLSYGYTF. DNA of the CDR3: TGTGCCAGCAGCGAAGGGCTTAGCTATGGCTACACCTTC.

CDR3 protein: CASGEVTLDEQFF. For the CDR3, the DNA is TGTGCCAGCGGGGAAGTAACCCTTGATGAGCAGTTCTTC. The V and J genes are TRBV27 and TRBJ2-1; D call uncertain. Trimming took 8 bases from V and 8 from J, leaving 16 bases between them. This CDR3 is built from 13 residues. Germline V gene lookup returns CDR1 MNHEY and CDR2 SMNVEV (reference sequence).

Judged by abundance, this clone is medium-sized. This rearrangement joins TRBV7-9 to TRBJ2-2; D remains unclear. The germline V gene has CDR1 SEHNR and CDR2 FQNEAQ (reference sequence). Trimming left V 5 bases short and J 7 bases short, with 11 bases between. The CDR3 runs 13 residues. CDR3 in amino acids: CASSPQLGGELFF. CDR3 sequence (DNA): TGTGCCAGCAGCCCCCAGCTCGGCGGGGAGCTGTTTTTT.

The sample holds one count of this clone. The chain is built from TRBV5-6 and TRBJ1-2; TRBD1 is a possible D gene (6 bases). The CDR3 totals 15 residues. The V end lost 4 bases, the J end lost 1 base, and 14 bases lay between the germline ends. Germline CDR1 and CDR2: SGHDT and YYEEEE. The CDR3 is CASSPKTGINYGYTF. The CDR3, as DNA: TGTGCCAGCAGCCCAAAAACAGGGATTAACTATGGCTACACCTTC.

This clone was counted a few times. The chain links TRBV5-1 to TRBJ1-5, with 8 nucleotides matching TRBD1. CDR1 and CDR2 (germline): SGHRS, YFSETQ. J was trimmed by 0 bases and V by 0 bases; bases with no gene match: 5. CDR3 size: 17 residues. The CDR3 sequence is CASSLGPTGGSNQPQHF. The CDR3 region has the DNA TGCGCCAGCAGCTTGGGGCCTACAGGGGGTAGCAATCAGCCCCAGCATTTT.

CDR3 residues: CSVEASGTSYEQYF. The CDR3 DNA sequence: TGCAGCGTTGAGGCTTCAGGGACTTCCTACGAGCAGTACTTC. V is TRBV29-1 and J is TRBJ2-7, with D possibly TRBD2 on 6 matching bases. The CDR3 contains 14 residues. Germline lookup yields CDR1 SQVTM and CDR2 ANQGSEA. V was shortened by 3 bases and J by 1 base, with 13 bases between the two germline ends.

By its share, this clone is large. This chain joins TRBV11-2 and TRBJ1-1, with D unresolved. This CDR3 spans 12 amino acids. The germline V gene has CDR1 SGHAT and CDR2 FQNNGV. V was clipped by 1 base and J by 8 bases, with 8 bases between them. The CDR3 coding sequence is TGTGCCAGCAGCTTAGTGACACCCGAAGCTTTCTTT. The encoded protein is CASSLVTPEAFF.

The chain combines TRBV7-3 with TRBJ2-3, with TRBD2 identical over 8 bases. The CDR3 has 16 amino acids. CDR1 is SGHTA and CDR2 is FQGTGA in the germline V gene. The trim removed 1 base at V and 2 bases at J, leaving 5 bases unmatched. Written as DNA, the CDR3 is TGTGCCAGCAGCTTAAACGCGGGGGGCGTCACAGATACGCAGTATTTT. Translated: CASSLNAGGVTDTQYF.

The chain combines TRBV5-4 with TRBJ1-2, with 9 nucleotides matching TRBD1. The CDR3 spans 15 residues. The germline V gene has CDR1 SGHNT and CDR2 YYREEE (reference sequence). The J segment lost 7 bases and the V segment lost 3 bases, leaving 10 bases of the junction unmatched. DNA for the CDR3: TGTGCCAGCAGCTCACGACAGGGGGTACACCGTGGCTACACCTTC. Its translation is CASSSRQGVHRGYTF.

J is TRBJ2-7 and V is TRBV27; possible D gene TRBD1, 6 bases. Trimming removed 3 bases from V and 6 bases from J, with 12 bases in between. In germline, CDR1 is MNHEY, CDR2 SMNVEV (reference sequence). The CDR3 is made up of 13 amino acids. CDR3 amino acids: CASSFRGETEQYF. Written as DNA, the CDR3 is TGTGCCAGCAGTTTCAGGGGAGAGACCGAGCAGTACTTC.

This chain links TRBV5-5 with TRBJ2-1; D is unresolved. CDR1 SGHKS and CDR2 YYEKEE come from the germline V gene (reference sequence). The CDR3 is 13 residues long. V was clipped by 4 bases and J by 4 bases, with 9 bases between them. CDR3 sequence reads: CASSHDSYNEQFF. The CDR3 DNA reads as TGTGCCAGCAGCCACGACTCTTACAATGAGCAGTTCTTC.

J is TRBJ2-1 and V is TRBV19; possibly TRBD1 for D (6 bases). Trimming took 2 bases from V and 9 from J, leaving 14 bases between them. The germline gives CDR1 LNHDA, CDR2 SQIVND (reference sequence). The CDR3 runs to 14 residues. The CDR3 DNA reads as TGTGCCAGTAGTATATATCAGGACAGACCTGAGCAGTTCTTC. Protein sequence: CASSIYQDRPEQFF.

The genes are TRBV7-6 and TRBJ1-1; 12 bases align to TRBD1. CDR1 is SGHVS and CDR2 is FNYEAQ in the germline V gene. V trimming: 3 bases; J trimming: 8 bases; junction bases outside the gene matches: 4. The CDR3 runs 14 residues. The CDR3 region is CASSLGQGASEAFF. CDR3 nucleotides: TGTGCCAGCAGCTTGGGACAGGGGGCATCAGAAGCTTTCTTT.

This clone occurred once. The chain couples TRBV9 to TRBJ2-3; D call uncertain. Per germline, CDR1 SGDLS and CDR2 YYNGEE. V was trimmed by 0 bases and J by 0 bases, leaving 5 bases between them. The CDR3 spans 14 residues. The CDR3 nucleotides are TGTGCCAGCAGCGTAGGCTCAAGCACAGATACGCAGTATTTT. It yields the protein CASSVGSSTDTQYF.

This chain connects TRBV10-2 to TRBJ1-6; no reliable D call. The V gene's germline CDR1 is WSHSY and CDR2 SAAADI. The germline V and J ends were trimmed by 3 bases and 5 bases, with 8 bases remaining between them. The CDR3 is made up of 14 amino acids. DNA of the CDR3: TGCGCCAGCAGTGAACATCCTGATAATTCACCCCTCCACTTT. Its translation is CASSEHPDNSPLHF.